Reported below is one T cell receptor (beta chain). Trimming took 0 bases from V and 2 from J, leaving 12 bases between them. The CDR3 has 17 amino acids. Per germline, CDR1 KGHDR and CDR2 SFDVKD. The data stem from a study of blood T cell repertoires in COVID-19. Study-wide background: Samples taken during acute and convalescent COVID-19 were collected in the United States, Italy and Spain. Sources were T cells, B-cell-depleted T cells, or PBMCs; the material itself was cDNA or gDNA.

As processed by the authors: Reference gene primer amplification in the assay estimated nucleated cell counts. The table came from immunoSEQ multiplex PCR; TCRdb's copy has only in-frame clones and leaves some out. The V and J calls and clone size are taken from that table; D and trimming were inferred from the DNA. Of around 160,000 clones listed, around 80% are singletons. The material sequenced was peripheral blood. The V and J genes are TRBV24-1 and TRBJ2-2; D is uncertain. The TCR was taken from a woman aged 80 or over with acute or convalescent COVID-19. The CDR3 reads CATSDLLAGPNTGELFF. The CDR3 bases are TGTGCCACCAGTGATTTGCTTGCAGGTCCAAACACCGGGGAGCTGTTTTTT.